These 3 T cell receptor beta chains share one sample of origin, sequenced in a study of T cells in Graves' hyperthyroidism and ophthalmopathy. RNA transcripts were the template for amplifying TCR beta CDR3 regions. The TCR CDR3 first-round RT-PCR relied on the HTBI primer set. TCRdb re-called the multiplex PCR reads with MiXCR, one entry per CDR3 protein. The sample has fewer than 200,000 distinct CDR3 sequences; roughly 9.4% are singletons. Sequenced: blood. The receptors were gathered from a woman aged 18-29 years with Graves' hyperthyroidism that later progressed to Graves' ophthalmopathy.

This clonotype has ten or more counts. This rearrangement joins TRBV29-1 to TRBJ1-1; D possibly corresponds to TRBD1 (6 bases). The CDR3 loop spans 12 amino acids. Trimming removed 7 bases at V and 3 bases at J, with 12 bases between. Per the germline V gene, CDR1 is SQVTM and CDR2 is ANQGSEA. CDR3 in amino acids: CSAWTADTEAFF. Written as DNA, the CDR3 is TGCAGCGCCTGGACAGCGGACACTGAAGCTTTCTTT.

DNA of the CDR3: TGTGCCAGCATAGGGGGACGCTCCTATAATTCACCCCTCCACTTT. Amino acids: CASIGGRSYNSPLHF. The chain carries TRBV3-1 and TRBJ1-6; D might be TRBD1 (6 bases). The CDR3 length is 15 residues. The germline V gene encodes CDR1 LGHDT and CDR2 YNNKEL (reference sequence). Trimming shortened V by 7 bases and J by 0 bases, and 10 bases separated the two germline ends.

This clonotype has only a few counts. A read error is possible here, since a much larger clone lies one base away. J is TRBJ2-7 and V is TRBV20-1; TRBD2 matches 8 bases. There are 14 residues in the CDR3. From germline, CDR1 is DFQATT and CDR2 SNEGSKA (reference sequence). CDR3 loop: CSAEASLAGYELYF. The DNA of the CDR3 is TGCAGTGCAGAGGCTTCTCTAGCGGGCTACGAGCTGTACTTC.